These 22 T cell receptor beta chains were sequenced from one sample in a study of CD8+ T cells in alopecia areata. It was cDNA, reverse transcribed from extracted RNA, that served as the sequencing template. Some clones are missing from TCRdb's copy, which holds only in-frame ones; the method was immunoSEQ multiplex PCR. The sample includes about 120,000 clones, less than 50% seen only once; the top ten take roughly 10%. The sample taken for sequencing was NKG2D-low CD8+ T cells sorted from blood. These receptors were taken from a human donor with alopecia areata.

The rearrangement uses TRBV30 and TRBJ2-1; tentative D call: TRBD2 (6 bases). The CDR3 is made up of 15 amino acids. Trimming removed 4 bases at V and 10 bases at J, with 23 bases between. Germline CDR1 and CDR2: GTSNPN and SVGIG (reference sequence). The CDR3 reads CAWIMGTRESGEQFF. CDR3 bases: TGTGCCTGGATTATGGGGACTCGGGAGTCAGGGGAGCAGTTCTTC. Based on the CDR3 plus reference TRBV30 and TRBJ2-1, the full variable domain is SQTIHQWPATLVQPVGSPLSLECTVEGTSNPNLYWYRQAAGRGLQLLFYSVGIGQISSEVPQNLSASRPQDRQFILSSKKLLLSDSGFYLCAWIMGTRESGEQFFGPGTRLTVL.

In DNA, the CDR3 is TGCAGCGTAGCTGGGGAAGAATGGAACACTGAAGCTTTCTTT. Translated, it gives CSVAGEEWNTEAFF. V and J are TRBV29-1 and TRBJ1-1; no clear D gene. Per germline, CDR1 SQVTM and CDR2 ANQGSEA. The CDR3 is made up of 14 amino acids. V shed 6 bases and J shed 1 base, with 15 bases lying between them.

This chain uses TRBV28 with TRBJ1-2, with D possibly matching TRBD1 (6 bases). V lost 6 bases, J lost 4 bases, and 15 bases lay in between. The CDR3 consists of 14 residues. CDR1 MDHEN and CDR2 SYDVKM come from the germline V gene. CDR3 sequence (DNA): TGTGCCAGCAGCCCCACGGGGGGCATCTATGGCTACACCTTC. The encoded protein is CASSPTGGIYGYTF.

J is TRBJ2-7 and V is TRBV30, with D perhaps TRBD2 (5 bases). The CDR3 runs 14 residues. Looked up from germline, CDR1 is GTSNPN and CDR2 is SVGIG (reference sequence). The V and J ends lost 0 bases and 4 bases respectively, with 13 bases between them. For the CDR3, the DNA is TGTGCCTGGAGTGTGGACTTGCGGGCTTACGAGCAGTACTTC. Protein product: CAWSVDLRAYEQYF.

CDR3 sequence: CSVEEDQVEYYGYTF. In nucleotides, the CDR3 is TGCAGCGTTGAAGAAGACCAGGTGGAATACTATGGCTACACCTTC. V usage is TRBV29-1 and J usage is TRBJ1-2; no definite D call. The germline V and J ends were trimmed by 0 bases and 3 bases, with 14 bases remaining between them. The CDR3 is made up of 15 amino acids. CDR1 SQVTM and CDR2 ANQGSEA come from the germline V gene.

In this sample, this clone turned up a few times. V and J are TRBV29-1 and TRBJ1-2; possible D gene TRBD1, 5 bases. Looked up from germline, CDR1 is SQVTM and CDR2 is ANQGSEA. CDR3 length: 10 amino acids. Trimming took off 6 bases at V and 8 bases at J, with 10 bases between the two ends. As DNA, the CDR3 is TGCAGCGTCGGGGGGAGGGGCTACACCTTC. Residues: CSVGGRGYTF.

DNA for the CDR3: TGCAGCGTTGTGGACAGGGACGGAGGCTACGAGCAGTACTTC. This codes for CSVVDRDGGYEQYF. The chain links TRBV29-1 to TRBJ2-7, with 8 bases identical to TRBD1. The length of the CDR3 is 14 residues. The V and J ends lost 4 bases and 3 bases, in that order; junction bases with no gene match: 8. The germline CDR1 and CDR2 sequences are SQVTM and ANQGSEA.

The chain couples TRBV25-1 to TRBJ2-7; D is unresolved. V lost 3 bases, J lost 5 bases, and 8 bases lay in between. CDR1 and CDR2 from the germline V gene are MGHDK and SYGVNS. The CDR3 covers 12 residues. The CDR3 reads CASSDGPDEQYF. The CDR3 nucleotides read TGTGCCAGCAGTGACGGGCCGGACGAGCAGTACTTC.

Points on this clone: Other DNA sequences from this sample encode an identical CDR3 as well. The chain recombines TRBV5-6 with TRBJ1-1, with unresolved D. The length of the CDR3 is 13 residues. CDR1 and CDR2 from the germline V gene are SGHDT and YYEEEE. Trimming left V 4 bases short and J 4 bases short, with 11 bases between. The chain's CDR3 is CASSLGGSTEAFF. The CDR3 DNA follows: TGTGCCAGCAGCCTCGGTGGGAGCACTGAAGCTTTCTTT.

The chain couples TRBV5-1 to TRBJ2-7; 11 nucleotides align to TRBD1. The CDR3 totals 14 residues. In germline, CDR1 is SGHRS, CDR2 YFSETQ. The ends lost 3 bases at V and 2 bases at J; junction bases unmatched: 1. The chain's CDR3 is CASSWGQGAYEQYF. The CDR3, as DNA: TGCGCCAGCAGCTGGGGACAGGGGGCCTACGAGCAGTACTTC.

The chain couples TRBV5-6 to TRBJ2-7; D remains unclear. The V gene's germline CDR1 is SGHDT and CDR2 YYEEEE. This CDR3 is 12 amino acids long. Trimming pared 2 bases from V and 7 bases from J, leaving 10 bases between. The CDR3 region is CASSFGSGEQYF. The CDR3 coding sequence is TGTGCCAGCAGCTTCGGTTCCGGGGAGCAGTACTTC. Combining the CDR3 with reference TRBV5-6 and TRBJ2-7 gives the whole variable domain DAGVTQSPTHLIKTRGQQVTLRCSPKSGHDTVSWYQQALGQGPQFIFQYYEEEERQRGNFPDRFSGHQFPNYSSELNVNALLLGDSALYLCASSFGSGEQYFGPGTRLTVT.

A note on this clone: Because the CDR3 is missing its conserved closing phenylalanine or tryptophan, this is likely a read error. The chain's CDR3 is CSVEYGNTGELFL. CDR3 DNA: TGCAGCGTTGAGTACGGGAACACCGGGGAGCTGTTTTTA. V and J are TRBV29-1 and TRBJ2-2; no clear D. CDR1 is SQVTM and CDR2 is ANQGSEA in the germline V gene. The V and J ends lost 3 bases and 1 base respectively, with 6 bases between them. This CDR3 region has 13 residues.

J is TRBJ2-6 and V is TRBV30; D uncertain. The V end lost 4 bases, the J end lost 4 bases, and 5 bases lay between the germline ends. This CDR3 has 12 residues. Germline CDR1 is GTSNPN and CDR2 is SVGIG (reference sequence). Here the CDR3 DNA reads TGTGCCTGGACGGGCGGGGCCAACGTCCTGACTTTC. Translated: CAWTGGANVLTF.

This chain links TRBV4-1 with TRBJ1-1; D call uncertain. CDR3 size: 14 residues. The germline CDR1 and CDR2 sequences are MGHRA and YSYEKL. V lost 0 bases to trimming and J lost 5 bases, with 10 bases between them. The CDR3 bases are TGCGCCAGCAGCCAAGATTTGGGGATGACTGAAGCTTTCTTT. This translates into CASSQDLGMTEAFF.

This clone was detected a few times. The chain recombines TRBV29-1 with TRBJ2-7; D unresolved. Trimming left V 1 base short and J 0 bases short, with 10 bases between. The CDR3 length is 14 residues. Germline V lookup: CDR1 SQVTM, CDR2 ANQGSEA. Written as DNA, the CDR3 is TGCAGCGTTGAAGGGTCTTCTAGCTCCTACGAGCAGTACTTC. Its translation is CSVEGSSSSYEQYF.

This chain joins TRBV27 and TRBJ1-1, with D possibly being TRBD1 (5 bases). Looked up from germline, CDR1 is MNHEY and CDR2 is SMNVEV (reference sequence). V was shortened by 7 bases and J by 5 bases, with 8 bases between the two germline ends. This CDR3 spans 11 amino acids. The CDR3: CASNRGTEAFF. The CDR3 coding sequence is TGTGCCAGCAATCGGGGGACTGAAGCTTTCTTT.

The V gene is TRBV29-1, the J gene TRBJ1-2; a possible D gene is TRBD1 (5 bases). Germline V gene sequence: CDR1 SQVTM, CDR2 ANQGSEA. The CDR3 length is 15 residues. V shed 7 bases and J shed 1 base, with 19 bases lying between them. As DNA, the CDR3 is TGCAGCGCGCTGGGGGAGGGAACCTTTAACTATGGCTACACCTTC. Encoded protein: CSALGEGTFNYGYTF.

This rearrangement joins TRBV30 to TRBJ2-5; D ambiguous. The ends were cut back, 1 base at V and 1 base at J, with 7 bases in the middle. The CDR3 length is 13 residues. Germline CDR1 reads GTSNPN; CDR2 reads SVGIG (reference sequence). This chain's CDR3 is CAWSAFIQETQYF. For the CDR3, the DNA is TGTGCCTGGAGTGCATTCATCCAAGAGACCCAGTACTTC.

V is TRBV7-9 and J is TRBJ2-4; TRBD1 matches 9 bases. The CDR3 loop spans 13 amino acids. CDR1 is SEHNR, CDR2 FQNEAQ, per germline (reference sequence). V was clipped by 4 bases and J by 7 bases; unmatched bases: 2. The CDR3 protein is CASSSGQGNIQYF. In DNA, the CDR3 is TGTGCCAGCAGCTCTGGACAGGGGAACATTCAGTACTTC.

The chain couples TRBV7-9 to TRBJ1-2; TRBD1 matches 7 bases. The germline V gene has CDR1 SEHNR and CDR2 FQNEAQ (reference sequence). CDR3 size: 13 residues. The junction had 4 bases not matched to a gene; V was cut back by 5 bases and J by 4 bases. This CDR3 reads CASSPRDSYGYTF. CDR3 DNA sequence: TGTGCCAGCAGCCCCCGGGACAGCTATGGCTACACCTTC.

This clone was seen only a few times. Distinct nucleotide sequences in the sample also encode this CDR3. The J gene is TRBJ2-5, the V gene TRBV13, with D possibly being TRBD2 (5 bases). Trimming took off 2 bases at V and 5 bases at J, with 9 bases between the two ends. Looked up from germline, CDR1 is PRHDT and CDR2 is FYEKMQ (reference sequence). CDR3 size: 13 residues. CDR3 sequence reads: CASSLTGEETQYF. CDR3 nucleotide sequence: TGTGCCAGCAGCTTAACCGGGGAGGAGACCCAGTACTTC.

This clone was observed a few times. The rearrangement joins TRBV11-3 to TRBJ2-7, with D unclear. The CDR3 extends over 13 amino acids. V lost 0 bases and J 4 bases, leaving 7 bases between the germline ends. Germline lookup yields CDR1 SGHNT and CDR2 YENEEA. The CDR3 sequence is CASSLDNAYEQYF. CDR3 bases: TGTGCCAGCAGCTTAGATAACGCGTACGAGCAGTACTTC.